What follows describes a single TCR beta chain. The length of the CDR3 is 16 residues. The V segment lost 6 bases and the J segment 4 bases; nucleotides outside the gene matches: 12. Germline V lookup: CDR1 LNHDA, CDR2 SQIVND (reference sequence). This entry is derived from a study of cytomegalovirus exposure and HLA in healthy donors. The PCR had 60 Vbeta and 13 Jbeta primers. Sequencing was performed with immunoSEQ multiplex PCR; in TCRdb, only in-frame clones are kept and a portion is missing. This table holds roughly 190,000 clones, 80% found once. The chain uses TRBV19 and TRBJ1-3; 7 bases line up with TRBD1. The sample was PBMCs. The TCR originated in a woman aged 40-49 years in good health and CMV-seronegative. CDR3 residues: CASRMNDGTVGNTIYF. Here the CDR3 DNA reads TGTGCCAGTAGAATGAATGACGGGACAGTCGGAAACACCATATATTTT.